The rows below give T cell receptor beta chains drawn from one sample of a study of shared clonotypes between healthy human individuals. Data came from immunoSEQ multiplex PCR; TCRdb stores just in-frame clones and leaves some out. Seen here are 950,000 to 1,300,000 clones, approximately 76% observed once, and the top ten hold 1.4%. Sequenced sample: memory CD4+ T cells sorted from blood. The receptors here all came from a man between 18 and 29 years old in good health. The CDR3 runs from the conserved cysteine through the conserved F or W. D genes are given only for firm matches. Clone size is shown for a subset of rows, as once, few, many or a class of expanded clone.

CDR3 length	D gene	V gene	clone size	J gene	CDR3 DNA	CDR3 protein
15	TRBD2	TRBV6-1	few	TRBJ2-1	TGTGCCAGCAGTATTAGCGGGAGTTCCTACAATGAGCAGTTCTTC	CASSISGSSYNEQFF
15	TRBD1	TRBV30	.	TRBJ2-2	TGTGCCTGGAGTGTTCGACAGGGGGCATCCGGGGAGCTGTTTTTT	CAWSVRQGASGELFF
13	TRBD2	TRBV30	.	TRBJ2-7	TGTGCCTGGGGACTAGCGGGGACTTACGAGCAGTACTTC	CAWGLAGTYEQYF
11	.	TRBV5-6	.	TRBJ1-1	TGTGCCAGCAGGGCAGGACCTGAAGCTTTCTTT	CASRAGPEAFF
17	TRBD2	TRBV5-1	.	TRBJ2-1	TGCGCCAGCAGCTTGGACGGTAGCGGGAGTCCCCACAATGAGCAGTTCTTC	CASSLDGSGSPHNEQFF
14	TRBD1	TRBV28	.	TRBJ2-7	TGTGCCAGCAGTTCCATCAGGGGGCGGAACGAGCAGTACTTC	CASSSIRGRNEQYF
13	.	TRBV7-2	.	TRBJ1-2	TGTGCCAGCAGCTTACCAAGGGGCGGTGGCTACACCTTC	CASSLPRGGGYTF
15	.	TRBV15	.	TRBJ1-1	TGTGCCACCAGCAGACTAAGCCTTGGAATGGAGAAAGCTTTCTTT	CATSRLSLGMEKAFF
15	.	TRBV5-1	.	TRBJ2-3	TGCGCCAGCAGCTTAGACCGCCCTAGCACAGATACGCAGTATTTT	CASSLDRPSTDTQYF
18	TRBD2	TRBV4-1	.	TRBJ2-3	TGCGCCAGCAGCCAAGATGACCTATCTGCGGGGGGCACAGATACGCAGTATTTT	CASSQDDLSAGGTDTQYF